The clone carrying this T cell receptor (beta chain) appeared many times. Uncontrolled infection, other autoimmune disease, pregnancy or lactation excluded patients. Trimming took 2 bases from V and 7 from J, leaving 6 bases between them. The CDR3 extends over 12 amino acids. Germline CDR1 SGHRS, CDR2 YFSETQ. The data stem from a study of T cells in Graves' hyperthyroidism and ophthalmopathy. RNA transcripts served as the template for amplifying TCR beta CDR3 regions. Initially, a first-round RT-PCR of the TCR CDR3 employed the HTBI primer set. TCRdb used MiXCR to reprocess the multiplex PCR reads, holding one entry per CDR3 protein. The table includes over 250,000 distinct CDR3 sequences, roughly 13% detected once.

The sequence derives from a woman in her thirties or forties with Graves' ophthalmopathy. The chain couples TRBV5-1 to TRBJ2-2; D is unresolved. Source material: blood. For the CDR3, the DNA is TGCGCCAGCAGCTTCCCTTTCGGGGAGCTGTTTTTT. Its translation is CASSFPFGELFF.